This T cell receptor beta chain stems from a study of blood T cell repertoires in COVID-19. There are 17 residues in the CDR3. The V and J ends lost 0 bases and 2 bases, in that order; junction bases with no gene match: 7. Germline V gene data show CDR1 as SGHDT and CDR2 as YYEEEE. TCRdb's copy holds only in-frame clones and misses some; the assay was immunoSEQ multiplex PCR. The table has more than 13,000 clones, around 90% seen once. The sample consisted of peripheral blood. The sequence derives from a human donor in a cohort sampled during active COVID-19. V is TRBV5-6 and J is TRBJ2-3; 9 bases match TRBD2. CDR3 amino acids: CASSLETSGRPTDTQYF. The CDR3 DNA reads as TGTGCCAGCAGCTTGGAGACTAGCGGCCGACCCACAGATACGCAGTATTTT.